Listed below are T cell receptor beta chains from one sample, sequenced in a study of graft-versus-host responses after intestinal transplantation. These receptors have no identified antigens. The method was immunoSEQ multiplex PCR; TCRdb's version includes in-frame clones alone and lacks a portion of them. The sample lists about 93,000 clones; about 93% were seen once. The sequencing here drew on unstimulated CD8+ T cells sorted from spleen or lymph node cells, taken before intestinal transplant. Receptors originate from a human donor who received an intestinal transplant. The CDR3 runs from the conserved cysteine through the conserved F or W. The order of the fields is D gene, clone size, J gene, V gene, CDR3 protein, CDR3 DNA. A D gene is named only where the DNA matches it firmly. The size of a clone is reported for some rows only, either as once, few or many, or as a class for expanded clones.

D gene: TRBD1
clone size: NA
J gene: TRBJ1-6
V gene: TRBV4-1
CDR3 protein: CASSQETGAYNSPLHF
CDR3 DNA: TGCGCCAGCAGCCAAGAGACAGGGGCTTATAATTCACCCCTCCACTTT

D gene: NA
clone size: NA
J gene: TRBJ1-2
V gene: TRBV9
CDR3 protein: CASSVGSRSYGYTF
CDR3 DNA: TGTGCCAGCAGCGTAGGGTCGCGTAGCTATGGCTACACCTTC

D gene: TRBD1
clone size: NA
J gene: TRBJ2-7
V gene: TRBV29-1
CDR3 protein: CSVTGVSYEQYF
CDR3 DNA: TGCAGCGTTACAGGGGTCTCCTACGAGCAGTACTTC

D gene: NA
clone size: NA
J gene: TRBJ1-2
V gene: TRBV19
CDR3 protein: CASSMAVDRYTF
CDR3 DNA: TGTGCCAGTAGTATGGCGGTAGACCGCTACACCTTC

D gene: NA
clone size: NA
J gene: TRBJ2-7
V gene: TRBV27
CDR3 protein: CASSFSSSPYEQYF
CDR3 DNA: TGTGCCAGCAGCTTCTCCTCTTCCCCCTACGAGCAGTACTTC

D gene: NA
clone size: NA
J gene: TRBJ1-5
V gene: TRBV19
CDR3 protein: CASSIWDNNQPQHF
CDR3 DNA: TGTGCCAGTAGTATCTGGGACAACAATCAGCCCCAGCATTTT

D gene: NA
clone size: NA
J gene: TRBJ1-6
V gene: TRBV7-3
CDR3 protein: CASSRGNYNSPLHF
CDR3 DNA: TGTGCCAGCAGCCGGGGGAACTATAATTCACCCCTCCACTTT

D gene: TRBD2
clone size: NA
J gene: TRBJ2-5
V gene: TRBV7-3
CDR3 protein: CASSSGLARETQYF
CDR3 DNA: TGTGCCAGCAGCTCTGGACTAGCGAGGGAGACCCAGTACTTC

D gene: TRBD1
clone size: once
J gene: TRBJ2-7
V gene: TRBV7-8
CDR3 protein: CASSRTGTTYEQYF
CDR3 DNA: TGTGCCAGCAGCCGGACAGGGACGACCTACGAGCAGTACTTC

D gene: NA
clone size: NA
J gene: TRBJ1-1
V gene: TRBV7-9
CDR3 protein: CASSLPVDRTGSEAFF
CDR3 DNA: TGTGCCAGCAGCTTACCCGTCGACAGGACTGGTTCGGAAGCTTTCTTT

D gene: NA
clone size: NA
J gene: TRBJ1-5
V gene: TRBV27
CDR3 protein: CASSLSIGEIGNQPQHF
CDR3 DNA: TGTGCCAGCAGTTTATCGATCGGGGAAATCGGCAATCAGCCCCAGCATTTT

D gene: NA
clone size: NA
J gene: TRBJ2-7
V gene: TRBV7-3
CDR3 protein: CASSLGVPTGSYEQYF
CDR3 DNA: TGTGCCAGCAGCCTAGGGGTTCCGACAGGATCCTACGAGCAGTACTTC

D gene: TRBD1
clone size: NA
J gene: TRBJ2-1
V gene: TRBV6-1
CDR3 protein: CASSEAEWTGGLRDEQFF
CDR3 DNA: TGTGCCAGCAGTGAAGCCGAGTGGACAGGTGGCTTGAGGGATGAGCAGTTCTTC

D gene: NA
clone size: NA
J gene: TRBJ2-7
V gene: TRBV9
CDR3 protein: CASSAGLGSSYEQYF
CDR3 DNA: TGTGCCAGCAGCGCGGGACTGGGGAGCTCCTACGAGCAGTACTTC

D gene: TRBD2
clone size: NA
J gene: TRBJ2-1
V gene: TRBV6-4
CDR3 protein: CASSEKTSGINEQFF
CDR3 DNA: TGTGCCAGCAGTGAGAAGACTAGCGGGATCAATGAGCAGTTCTTC

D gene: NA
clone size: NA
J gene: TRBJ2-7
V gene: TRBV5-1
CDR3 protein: CASSFSGGEQYF
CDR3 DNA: TGCGCCAGCAGCTTCTCAGGAGGCGAGCAGTACTTC

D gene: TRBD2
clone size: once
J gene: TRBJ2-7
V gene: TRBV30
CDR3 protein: CAWSDSLTSGTSFYEQYF
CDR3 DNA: TGTGCCTGGAGTGACTCCTTAACTAGCGGGACCTCCTTTTACGAGCAGTACTTC

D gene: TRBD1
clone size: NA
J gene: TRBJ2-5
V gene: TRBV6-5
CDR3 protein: CASSYTAGQVLWTQYF
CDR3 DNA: TGTGCCAGCAGTTATACCGCCGGACAGGTTTTGTGGACCCAGTACTTC

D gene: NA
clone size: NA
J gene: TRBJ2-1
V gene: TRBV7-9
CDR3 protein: CASSLSVREQFF
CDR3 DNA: TGTGCCAGCAGCTTGTCTGTGAGAGAGCAGTTCTTC

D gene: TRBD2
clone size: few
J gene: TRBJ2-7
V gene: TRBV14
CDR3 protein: CASSQDSGGYPYEQYF
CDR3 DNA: TGTGCCAGCAGCCAAGACTCCGGGGGGTACCCTTACGAGCAGTACTTC

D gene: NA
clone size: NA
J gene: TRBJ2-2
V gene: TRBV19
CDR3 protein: CASGQGSGELFF
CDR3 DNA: TGTGCCAGTGGCCAGGGGTCCGGGGAGCTGTTTTTT

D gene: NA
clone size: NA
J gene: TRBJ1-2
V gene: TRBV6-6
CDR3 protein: CASRDMGYGYTF
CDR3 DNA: TGTGCCAGCAGGGACATGGGGTATGGCTACACCTTC

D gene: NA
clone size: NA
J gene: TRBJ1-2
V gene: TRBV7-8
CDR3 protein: CASSLVTGTYGYTF
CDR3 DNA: TGTGCCAGCAGCTTAGTCACAGGGACCTATGGCTACACCTTC

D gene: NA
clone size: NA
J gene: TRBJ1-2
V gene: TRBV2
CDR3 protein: CASSERTVANYGYTF
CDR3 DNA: TGTGCCAGCAGCGAGAGGACAGTCGCTAACTATGGCTACACCTTC

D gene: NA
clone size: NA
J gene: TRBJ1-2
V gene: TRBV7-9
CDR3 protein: CASSSLEYGGANYGYTF
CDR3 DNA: TGTGCCAGCAGCTCCCTCGAGTACGGGGGAGCTAACTATGGCTACACCTTC